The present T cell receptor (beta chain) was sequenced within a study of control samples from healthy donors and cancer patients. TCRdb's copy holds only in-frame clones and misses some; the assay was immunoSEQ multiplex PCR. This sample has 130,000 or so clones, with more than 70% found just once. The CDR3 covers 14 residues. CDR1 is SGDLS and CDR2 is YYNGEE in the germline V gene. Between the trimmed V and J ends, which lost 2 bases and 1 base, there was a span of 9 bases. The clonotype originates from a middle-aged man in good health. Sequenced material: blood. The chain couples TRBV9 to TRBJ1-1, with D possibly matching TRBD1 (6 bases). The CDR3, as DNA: TGTGCCAGCAGCGTCGGGGGCCCGAACACTGAAGCTTTCTTT. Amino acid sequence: CASSVGGPNTEAFF.